This T cell receptor beta chain was sequenced in a study of prognosis after radiotherapy for stage I lung cancer (dated by TCRdb to the early 2020s). A note on the overall study: Between early 2018 and 2019, approximately 18 stage I NSCLC patients were enrolled in Nanjing, China. About 15 of the patients were found to have newly diagnosed primary stage I lung tumors, and four to six were living with oligometastatic NSCLC after surgical resection of the primary tumor. All patients were considered medically inoperable, owing to comorbidities in more than ten and refusal of surgery in several. The cohort was made up of 13 men and 6 or 7 women, with a median age of around 70 years and an age range of roughly 50 to 85 years. Tumor histology was squamous cell carcinoma in more than five patients and adenocarcinoma in under 15. Using image-guided IMRT or VMAT, SBRT was delivered in 3 to 5 fractions at a biologically effective dose of at least 100 Gy. No patient received concurrent therapy alongside SBRT. After SBRT, distant metastases developed in about 20% of the 19 patients at a median of about seven months, while the remaining 15 patients had no significant progression. The study profiled peripheral blood TCR beta repertoires from stage I NSCLC patients before and after stereotactic body radiotherapy and related them to distant failure. The study took one blood sample before SBRT and one after SBRT from each of about 19 patients and sequenced all 38 samples. General findings and caveats noted by the study authors: Differences by metastasis status were reportedly seen in TRBV and TRBJ usage frequencies, involving two V genes at baseline and, after SBRT, nine or ten V genes and two J genes. After SBRT, the number of unique TCR clones decreased (median roughly 10,000 before versus about 6,900 after; Wilcoxon paired P=0.011). The small cohort and short follow-up limited the study, so independent validation of the findings is needed. None of the reported P values were adjusted for multiple comparisons. Whether the expanded TCR clones were tumor-specific was not determined. Post-SBRT Shannon entropy and its change from baseline were lower in patients who developed distant metastases; baseline Shannon entropy was not associated with metastases.

Including cysteine and phenylalanine, the CDR3 has 15 amino acids. Of the read, only the CDR3 DNA is kept; its 45 bases are in frame from base 1. V is pruned by 2 bases and J by 8 bases, leaving 11 bases of the junction without a gene match. CDR1 and CDR2 are drawn from the germline V gene: MDHEN, SYDVKM. Two rounds of multiplex PCR were used to amplify the TCR beta CDR3 region from genomic DNA. The first PCR round used primers specific to each TRBV and TRBJ gene, and the primer sequences were filed in Chinese patent CN105087789A. Universal primers were used in the second PCR round. The Roche High Pure PCR Template Preparation Kit was used to extract genomic DNA from frozen PBMCs. Libraries were sequenced paired-end with 151 bp reads on an Illumina HiSeq 3000. The study's own analysis went as follows. CutAdapt was used to remove raw reads lacking the multiplex PCR primer sequences. PEAR was used to merge high-quality paired reads into contigs. TRB V, D and J gene segments were assigned to each contig with MiXCR by alignment to reference sequences. CDR3 sequences were clustered by base quality and sequence similarity to remove sequencing errors. Diversity was measured as Shannon entropy normalized by the natural log of productive TCR sequence number. Clonality was computed as one minus the ratio of Shannon entropy to the natural log of the number of unique clonotypes. Using the Youden index from ROC curves, the researchers picked the repertoire-metric cut-offs for progression-free survival, and all analyses were carried out in R 3.5.3. TCRdb passed the public sequencing reads through fastp at Q25 and MiXCR, retaining productive beta sequences. Identical CDR3 protein sequences are pooled into one entry, listed with their most common genes and DNA. The V and J calls and clone size are TCRdb's, not the authors'. Present in this sample are approximately 16,000 distinct CDR3 sequences, 25% to 30% of which were seen just once. Under 40% of the sample belongs to the ten largest clones.

A history of other malignancies or of prior chemotherapy or radiotherapy was absent in all patients, and node-negative disease was shown on CT and PET/CT in all patients. At each of two time points, about 6 milliliters of peripheral venous blood were collected into EDTA tubes. PBMCs were isolated by Ficoll-Paque Plus density-gradient centrifugation. Immediately after collection, samples were stored at -80 degrees C until analysis. This clonotype was seen at least ten times. This clone's antigen is unknown. The sample holds no much larger clone one base away, and base qualities are not on file. The clonotype comes from a donor over 45 with non-small cell lung cancer. The material sequenced was PBMCs, taken before or after stereotactic body radiation therapy (not recorded which). The chain employs TRBV28 and TRBJ1-2, and TRBD1 matches 7 of the central bases. The CDR3 corresponds to CASSLGSTGFVGYTF. The DNA reads as follows: TGTGCCAGCAGTTTAGGGTCGACAGGGTTTGTGGGCTACACCTTC.